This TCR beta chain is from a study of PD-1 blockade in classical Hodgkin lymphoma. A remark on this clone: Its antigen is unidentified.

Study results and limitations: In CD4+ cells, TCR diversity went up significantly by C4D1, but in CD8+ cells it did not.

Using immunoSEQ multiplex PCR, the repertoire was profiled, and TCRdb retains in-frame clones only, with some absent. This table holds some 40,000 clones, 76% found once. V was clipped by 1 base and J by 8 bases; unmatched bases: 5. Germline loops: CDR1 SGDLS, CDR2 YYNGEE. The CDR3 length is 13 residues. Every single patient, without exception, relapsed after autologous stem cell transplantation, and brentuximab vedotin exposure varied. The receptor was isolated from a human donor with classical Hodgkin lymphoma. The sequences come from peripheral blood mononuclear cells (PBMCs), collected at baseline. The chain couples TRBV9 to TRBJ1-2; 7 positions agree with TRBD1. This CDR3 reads CASSVRQGGGYTF. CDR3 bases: TGTGCCAGCAGCGTACGGCAGGGGGGCGGCTACACCTTC.